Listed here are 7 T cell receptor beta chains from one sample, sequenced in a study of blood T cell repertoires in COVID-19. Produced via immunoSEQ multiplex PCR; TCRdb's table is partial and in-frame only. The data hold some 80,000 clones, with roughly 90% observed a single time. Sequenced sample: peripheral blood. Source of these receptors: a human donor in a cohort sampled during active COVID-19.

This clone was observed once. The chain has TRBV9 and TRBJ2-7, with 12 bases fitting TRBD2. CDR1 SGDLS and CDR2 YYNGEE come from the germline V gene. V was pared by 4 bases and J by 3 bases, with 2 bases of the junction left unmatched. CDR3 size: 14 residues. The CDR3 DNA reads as TGTGCCAGCAGCTCACTAGCGGGGGGCTACGAGCAGTACTTC. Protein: CASSSLAGGYEQYF.

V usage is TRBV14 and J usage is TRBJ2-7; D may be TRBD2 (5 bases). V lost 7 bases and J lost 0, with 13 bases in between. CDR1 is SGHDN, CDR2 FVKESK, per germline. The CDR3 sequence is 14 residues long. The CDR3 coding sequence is TGTGCCAGCAACCTAGGACTGGGCTCCTACGAGCAGTACTTC. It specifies CASNLGLGSYEQYF.

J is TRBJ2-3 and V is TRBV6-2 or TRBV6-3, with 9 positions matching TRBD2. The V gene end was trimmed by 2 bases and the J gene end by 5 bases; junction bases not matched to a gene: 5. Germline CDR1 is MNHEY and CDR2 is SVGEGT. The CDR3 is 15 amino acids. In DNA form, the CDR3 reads TGTGCCAGCAGTTACCCTGCGGGGGGGGGAGATACGCAGTATTTT. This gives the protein CASSYPAGGGDTQYF.

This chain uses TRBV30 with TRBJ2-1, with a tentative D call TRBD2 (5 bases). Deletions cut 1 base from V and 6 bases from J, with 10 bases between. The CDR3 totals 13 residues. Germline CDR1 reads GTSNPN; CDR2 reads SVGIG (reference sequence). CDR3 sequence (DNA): TGTGCCTGGAGTGAGGCCCGGGGCAATGAGCAGTTCTTC. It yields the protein CAWSEARGNEQFF.

CDR3 in DNA: TGCGCCAGCATGGGGGGTACCCTTGAAAGGACTGAAGCTTTCTTT. It codes for CASMGGTLERTEAFF. The chain is built from TRBV5-1 and TRBJ1-1; possible D gene TRBD1, 5 bases. This CDR3 is built from 15 residues. V was pared by 6 bases and J by 5 bases, with 20 bases between. CDR1 and CDR2 from the germline V gene are SGHRS and YFSETQ. Drawing the rest from reference TRBV5-1 and TRBJ1-1, the complete variable domain is KAGVTQTPRYLIKTRGQQVTLSCSPISGHRSVSWYQQTPGQGLQFLFEYFSETQRNKGNFPGRFSGRQFSNSRSEMNVSTLELGDSALYLCASMGGTLERTEAFFGQGTRLTVV.

The CDR3 sequence: CASSPNGRGAQHF. The CDR3 DNA is TGTGCCAGCAGTCCGAACGGTCGCGGGGCCCAGCATTTT. The chain links TRBV28 to TRBJ1-5; D remains unclear. The CDR3 has 13 residues. The germline V gene has CDR1 MDHEN and CDR2 SYDVKM. V lost 5 bases, J lost 11 bases, and 16 bases lay in between.

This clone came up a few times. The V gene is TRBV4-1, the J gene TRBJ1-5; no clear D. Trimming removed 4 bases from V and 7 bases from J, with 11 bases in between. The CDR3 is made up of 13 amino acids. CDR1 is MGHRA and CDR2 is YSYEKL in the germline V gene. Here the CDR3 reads CASSLGVGQPQHF. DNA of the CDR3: TGCGCCAGCAGCCTAGGAGTCGGACAGCCCCAGCATTTT.